The entry below gives a single T cell receptor beta chain sequence along with its context. Its antigen is unidentified. Looked up from germline, CDR1 is KGHDR and CDR2 is SFDVKD. V lost 2 bases and J lost 5, with 4 bases in between. This CDR3 is built from 12 residues. This specimen comes from a study of T cells after yellow fever vaccination. Findings and caveats of the study: Subsequent booster samples again held most clones from primary vaccination (just under 98% CD4, 85% to 90% CD8). Within FACS-sorted repertoires, abundant clonotypes contaminating from the bulk population could be present. There was a small share of clonotypes that showed up in both the CD4 and CD8 compartments.

The authors made TCR cDNA by 5'RACE template switching, adding a universal primer site and UMIs. Via MiXCR, TCRdb re-called the 5' RACE reads, giving one row per CDR3 protein. The sample gives 400,000 or so distinct CDR3 sequences, over 15% of which show up once; roughly a sixth is in the top ten. This chain joins TRBV24-1 and TRBJ2-3; D remains unclear. The source was PBMCs, collected before the yellow fever booster vaccination. This clonotype was sampled from a man in his late teens or twenties who received the YFV17D yellow fever vaccine. The CDR3 protein is CATSDWQDTQYF. CDR3 DNA sequence: TGTGCCACCAGTGATTGGCAAGATACGCAGTATTTT.